The 30 T cell receptor beta chains given below trace back to one sample, sequenced in a study of T-cell memory formation after mild COVID-19. TCRdb re-derived calls from the 5' RACE reads in MiXCR, one entry per CDR3 protein. The table records about 90,000 distinct CDR3 sequences, approximately 16% of them present only once. The sequencing sample was made of PBMCs or a T cell subset sorted from them (not recorded which). The receptors were gathered from a man between 18 and 29 years old who had mild COVID-19 (a few samples of this study predate the infection). Cell type and time point are not known.

Only a few counts were recorded for this clonotype. The chain links TRBV5-6 to TRBJ1-2; D is unclear. Trimming cost V 7 bases and J 4 bases, with 17 bases left between them. This CDR3 comprises 14 residues. Germline lookup yields CDR1 SGHDT and CDR2 YYEEEE. The CDR3 sequence is CASSPGGSFYGYTF. CDR3 DNA: TGTGCCAGCTCCCCAGGTGGCAGTTTCTATGGCTACACCTTC.

The chain employs TRBV11-2 and TRBJ2-2; D assignment may be TRBD1 or TRBD2 (5 bases each). The CDR3 loop spans 16 amino acids. Germline V gene sequence: CDR1 SGHAT, CDR2 FQNNGV. V lost 3 bases and J lost 7, with 18 bases in between. The CDR3 DNA reads TGTGCCAGCAGCTTGGGACCCCGTGGGGTGCTCGGGGAGCTGTTTTTT. Its protein is CASSLGPRGVLGELFF. Full variable domain (remainder filled in from reference TRBV11-2 and TRBJ2-2): EAGVAQSPRYKIIEKRQSVAFWCNPISGHATLYWYQQILGQGPKLLIQFQNNGVVDDSQLPKDRFSAERLKGVDSTLKIQPAKLEDSAVYLCASSLGPRGVLGELFFGEGSRLTVL.

The chain combines TRBV9 with TRBJ2-7; D gene uncertain. Deletions cut 0 bases from V and 3 bases from J, with 13 bases between. Germline assignment: CDR1 SGDLS and CDR2 YYNGEE. The CDR3 extends over 15 amino acids. The CDR3 here is CASSVASSRLYEQYF. CDR3 in DNA: TGTGCCAGCAGCGTAGCCAGCTCCAGACTCTACGAGCAGTACTTC.

The gene calls are TRBV12-3 or TRBV12-4 and TRBJ1-5; D call uncertain. This CDR3 has 12 residues. V lost 6 bases, J lost 6 bases, and 9 bases lay in between. CDR3 DNA sequence: TGTGCCAGCAGCCCAACCAGTCAGCCCCAGCATTTT. Protein sequence: CASSPTSQPQHF.

The chain carries TRBV15 and TRBJ2-5, with no clear D. With 1 base removed from V and 1 base from J, the gap between germline ends came to 10 bases. CDR3 length: 15 amino acids. CDR1 and CDR2 from the germline V gene are LNHNV and YYDKDF (reference sequence). CDR3 nucleotide sequence: TGTGCCACCAGCAGAGCCGGAGATCGCCAAGAGACCCAGTACTTC. It is translated as CATSRAGDRQETQYF.

This chain uses TRBV27 with TRBJ1-2; 9 nucleotides match TRBD1. J was trimmed by 4 bases and V by 8 bases; bases with no gene match: 5. CDR3 length: 13 amino acids. Per the germline V gene, CDR1 is MNHEY and CDR2 is SMNVEV (reference sequence). The CDR3 spells CASGDRALYGYTF. In DNA, the CDR3 is TGTGCCAGCGGGGACAGGGCCCTCTATGGCTACACCTTC.

This clonotype turned up a few times. CDR3 in DNA: TGTGCCAGCAGTTTCTCTGCAATGCGGGGGAACACTGAAGCTTTCTTT. This codes for CASSFSAMRGNTEAFF. V usage is TRBV12-3 or TRBV12-4 and J usage is TRBJ1-1; D unresolved. V was pared by 3 bases and J by 1 base, with 15 bases between. The CDR3 is 16 amino acids.

This clonotype has only a few counts. This chain connects TRBV12-3 or TRBV12-4 to TRBJ2-2; 7 nucleotides match TRBD2. The CDR3 length is 18 residues. V dropped 3 bases and J dropped 6; count of bases not matched to a gene: 16. CDR3 DNA sequence: TGTGCCAGCAGTTTCCGGACCGGGACTACCCCGGCGGCCGGGGAGCTGTTTTTT. Its translation: CASSFRTGTTPAAGELFF.

The J gene is TRBJ2-3, the V gene TRBV5-1; tentatively, D is TRBD2 (6 bases). V was trimmed by 7 bases and J by 4 bases, leaving 7 bases between them. CDR1 is SGHRS and CDR2 is YFSETQ in the germline V gene. The CDR3 totals 11 residues. This chain's CDR3 is CASRESDTQYF. The CDR3 nucleotides are TGCGCCAGCCGGGAGTCAGATACGCAGTATTTT.

This clonotype has more than one count but fewer than ten. The rearrangement joins TRBV6-1 to TRBJ1-2; TRBD1 is a possible D gene (6 bases). CDR1 is MNHNS, CDR2 SASEGT, per germline. V lost 1 base and J 4 bases, leaving 16 bases between the germline ends. CDR3 length equals 16 residues. CDR3: CASSEVGPGAGYGYTF. CDR3 coding DNA: TGTGCCAGCAGTGAAGTGGGCCCAGGGGCGGGCTATGGCTACACCTTC.

The chain uses TRBV20-1 and TRBJ2-4, with 10 bases fitting TRBD1. The junction had 19 bases not matched to a gene; V was cut back by 2 bases and J by 9 bases. Germline V gene data show CDR1 as DFQATT and CDR2 as SNEGSKA (reference sequence). This CDR3 region has 18 residues. The CDR3 here is CSARLRTRDRGLGVIQYF. Written as DNA, the CDR3 is TGCAGTGCTAGACTTAGAACCCGGGACAGGGGTCTGGGGGTCATTCAGTACTTC.

The table lists this clonotype with a few counts. This rearrangement joins TRBV4-2 to TRBJ1-1; a possible D gene is TRBD1 (6 bases). The CDR3 loop spans 15 amino acids. From germline, CDR1 is LGHNA and CDR2 YNFKEQ. V dropped 0 bases and J dropped 3 bases, with 11 bases sitting between them. In DNA, the CDR3 is TGTGCCAGCAGCCAAGAAACAGGGATGTACACTGAAGCTTTCTTT. It codes for CASSQETGMYTEAFF.

This clonotype was counted only a few times. This chain uses TRBV29-1 with TRBJ2-5, with 9 bases that match TRBD2. The CDR3 contains 13 residues. The ends lost 7 bases at V and 5 bases at J; junction bases unmatched: 8. Germline assignment: CDR1 SQVTM and CDR2 ANQGSEA. CDR3 region: CSGIGTSFETQYF. CDR3 in DNA: TGCAGCGGAATCGGGACTAGCTTTGAGACCCAGTACTTC.

This clonotype was seen only a few times. V gene TRBV6-9 combines with J gene TRBJ2-5; no clear D. This CDR3 has 11 amino acids. Trimming removed 2 bases at V and 12 bases at J, with 10 bases between. Per the germline V gene, CDR1 is MNHGY and CDR2 is SVAAGI. The CDR3 sequence is CASSYAFAEYF. For the CDR3, the DNA is TGTGCCAGCAGTTATGCGTTTGCCGAGTACTTC.

This clonotype has more than one count but fewer than ten. This rearrangement joins TRBV20-1 to TRBJ2-7, with a tentative D call TRBD2 (5 bases). The CDR3 loop spans 12 amino acids. Looked up from germline, CDR1 is DFQATT and CDR2 is SNEGSKA (reference sequence). The V and J ends lost 6 bases and 3 bases respectively, with 12 bases between them. This chain's CDR3 is CSATLGGYEQYF. The CDR3 DNA follows: TGCAGTGCCACTCTAGGAGGCTACGAGCAGTACTTC.

This clonotype was counted ten times or more. This rearrangement joins TRBV12-3 or TRBV12-4 to TRBJ2-7; TRBD2 aligns across 8 bases. The CDR3 has 16 residues. J lost 0 bases, V lost 4 bases, and 8 bases had no gene match. CDR3 coding DNA: TGTGCCAGCAGTTCCCTGACTAGCGTCAGCTCCTACGAGCAGTACTTC. This codes for CASSSLTSVSSYEQYF.

The sample holds a few counts of this clonotype. The chain is built from TRBV6-6 and TRBJ2-1; 14 bases agree with TRBD2. The CDR3 extends over 17 amino acids. V lost 6 bases to trimming and J lost 10 bases; unmatched junction nucleotides: 14. The V gene's germline CDR1 is MNHNY and CDR2 SVGAGI (reference sequence). The CDR3 here is CASSPTVGLAGVGEQFF. The CDR3 DNA is TGTGCCAGCAGCCCCACCGTGGGACTAGCGGGGGTGGGAGAGCAGTTCTTC.

This clonotype occurred many times. V usage is TRBV10-3 and J usage is TRBJ1-4; D is uncertain. The germline V gene encodes CDR1 ENHRY and CDR2 SYGVKD. The V gene lost 6 bases and the J gene lost 8 bases, with 13 bases spanning the gap. The CDR3 has 13 amino acids. The CDR3 DNA follows: TGTGCCATCAGGCCGGGAACGGGGGAAAAACTGTTTTTT. Amino acids: CAIRPGTGEKLFF.

This clonotype was seen more than once but under ten times. The chain employs TRBV7-3 and TRBJ2-3, with a tentative D call TRBD1 (6 bases). The V end was cut by 4 bases, the J end by 4 bases, with 15 bases between. CDR1 is SGHTA and CDR2 is FQGTGA in the germline V gene. The CDR3 is made up of 15 amino acids. For the CDR3, the DNA is TGTGCCAGCAGCTCGACTTCAGGGGTGGCAGATACGCAGTATTTT. Translated, it gives CASSSTSGVADTQYF.

Note on this clonotype: The junction and the germline gene differ at one end; a read error may be behind it. The V gene is TRBV6-5, the J gene TRBJ2-1; TRBD1 or TRBD2 may be the D gene (5 bases each). Germline V gene lookup returns CDR1 MNHEY and CDR2 SVGAGI. This CDR3 is built from 12 residues. CDR3 residues: CASSYWGSEQFF. CDR3 DNA: TGTGCCAGCAGCTACTGGGGGTCTGAGCAGTTCTTC.

Many counts were recorded for this clonotype. V gene TRBV7-6 combines with J gene TRBJ2-2; perhaps D is TRBD1 or TRBD2 (5 bases each). Trimming removed 5 bases at V and 4 bases at J, with 11 bases between. This CDR3 region has 14 residues. Germline CDR1 SGHVS, CDR2 FNYEAQ. CDR3 sequence reads: CASSPGGGTGELFF. The CDR3 DNA is TGTGCCAGCAGCCCTGGTGGGGGCACCGGGGAGCTGTTTTTT.

V gene TRBV4-1 combines with J gene TRBJ2-7; D unresolved. V shed 0 bases and J shed 3 bases, with 6 bases lying between them. The CDR3 length is 13 residues. In germline, CDR1 is MGHRA, CDR2 YSYEKL. CDR3 loop: CASSQDRYYEQYV. Written as DNA, the CDR3 is TGCGCCAGCAGCCAAGACAGGTACTACGAGCAGTACGTC.

This chain connects TRBV5-1 to TRBJ2-7; possible D gene TRBD2, 6 bases. In germline, CDR1 is SGHRS, CDR2 YFSETQ. V lost 7 bases and J lost 5, with 13 bases in between. This CDR3 region has 12 residues. The CDR3 nucleotides read TGCGCCAGCGCCGGGGGAGGCGACGAGCAGTACTTC. It yields the protein CASAGGGDEQYF.

This clonotype was seen a few times. The genes are TRBV5-1 and TRBJ2-2, with TRBD2 as a possible D gene (7 bases). This CDR3 has 19 amino acids. Germline assignment: CDR1 SGHRS and CDR2 YFSETQ. V dropped 3 bases and J dropped 0 bases, with 21 bases sitting between them. The CDR3 here is CASSWTTRGAKANTGELFF. As DNA, the CDR3 is TGCGCCAGCAGCTGGACCACTCGGGGGGCGAAAGCGAACACCGGGGAGCTGTTTTTT.

V and J are TRBV6-2 or TRBV6-3 and TRBJ1-3, with D perhaps matching TRBD1 (5 bases). There are 16 residues in the CDR3. CDR1 is MNHEY and CDR2 is SVGEGT in the germline V gene. V was pared by 2 bases and J by 8 bases, with 19 bases between. The CDR3 is CASSYQIGASVDTIYF. DNA for the CDR3: TGTGCCAGCAGTTACCAAATCGGGGCTTCGGTGGACACCATATATTTT.

Only a few counts were recorded for this clonotype. The chain uses TRBV20-1 and TRBJ2-7, with no clear D. V was clipped by 2 bases and J by 3 bases, with 11 bases between them. This CDR3 spans 13 amino acids. Germline V CDR1 and CDR2: DFQATT, SNEGSKA (reference sequence). The CDR3 region has the DNA TGCAGTGCTAGAAATTCCAGGCGCTACGAGCAGTACGTC. Its protein product is CSARNSRRYEQYV.

DNA of the CDR3: TGTGCCAGCAGCCAGACCGGGACAGGGTTTGAAGAGTTCTTC. It yields the protein CASSQTGTGFEEFF. The gene calls are TRBV3-1 and TRBJ2-1, with 9 bases aligning to TRBD1. The germline CDR1 and CDR2 sequences are LGHDT and YNNKEL (reference sequence). V trimming: 3 bases; J trimming: 14 bases; junction bases outside the gene matches: 11. CDR3 length: 14 amino acids.

The J gene is TRBJ1-1, the V gene TRBV4-1, with a weak D call TRBD1 (6 bases). The germline V and J ends were trimmed by 2 bases and 5 bases, with 21 bases remaining between them. In germline, CDR1 is MGHRA, CDR2 YSYEKL. There are 17 residues in the CDR3. CDR3 in DNA: TGCGCCAGCAGCCAACACCTCTGGGGGGCAGAGAGTACTGAAGCTTTCTTT. Translation gives CASSQHLWGAESTEAFF.

Many counts were recorded for this clonotype. The chain uses TRBV4-3 and TRBJ2-1, with D unclear. Germline loops: CDR1 LGHNA, CDR2 YSLEER. The CDR3 runs to 15 residues. Between the trimmed V and J ends, which lost 4 bases and 0 bases, there was a span of 10 bases. The CDR3 region has the DNA TGCGCCAGCAGCCCCGGTTCTAGCTCCTACAATGAGCAGTTCTTC. It encodes CASSPGSSSYNEQFF.

Here the CDR3 reads CSARASLTGRYEDEQYF. In DNA, the CDR3 is TGCAGTGCTAGGGCGTCGCTGACAGGGAGATATGAGGACGAGCAGTACTTC. The chain couples TRBV20-1 to TRBJ2-7, with TRBD1 matching 7 bases. The germline V gene encodes CDR1 DFQATT and CDR2 SNEGSKA (reference sequence). With 3 bases clipped from V and 5 bases from J, the junction kept 19 bases outside the gene matches. The CDR3 contains 17 residues.